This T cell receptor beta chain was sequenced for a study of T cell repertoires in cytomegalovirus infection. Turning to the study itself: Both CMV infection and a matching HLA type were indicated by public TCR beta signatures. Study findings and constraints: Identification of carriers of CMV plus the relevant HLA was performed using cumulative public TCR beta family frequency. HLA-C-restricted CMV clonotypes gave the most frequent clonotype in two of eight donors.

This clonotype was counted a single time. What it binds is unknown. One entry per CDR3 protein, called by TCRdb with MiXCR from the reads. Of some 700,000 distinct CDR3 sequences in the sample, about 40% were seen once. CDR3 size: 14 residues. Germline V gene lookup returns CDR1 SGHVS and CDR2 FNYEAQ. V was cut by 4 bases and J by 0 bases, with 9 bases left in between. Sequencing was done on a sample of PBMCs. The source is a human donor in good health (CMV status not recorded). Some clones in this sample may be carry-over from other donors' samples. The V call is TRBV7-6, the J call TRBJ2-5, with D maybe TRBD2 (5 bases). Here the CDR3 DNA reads TGTGCCAGCAGCTCCCGGAGGTACCAAGAGACCCAGTACTTC. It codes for CASSSRRYQETQYF.